This entry lists 21 T cell receptor beta chains sequenced from one sample in a study of T cell clones after liver transplantation. Proliferating CFSE-low MLR cells were sequenced to define alloreactive TCRbeta sequences. Data came from immunoSEQ multiplex PCR; TCRdb stores just in-frame clones and leaves some out. Among about 500 clones listed, under 30% were seen once. Antigens of these TCRs are unknown. Sequences were obtained from CD8+ T cells from cultured PBMCs. The receptor set was obtained from a human patient who received a liver transplant. The graft donor may account for some of the T cells.

This clone ranks as medium-sized. V and J are TRBV19 and TRBJ2-1; the match to TRBD1 covers 8 bases. Germline V lookup: CDR1 LNHDA, CDR2 SQIVND (reference sequence). The CDR3 consists of 16 residues. V dropped 6 bases and J dropped 5; count of bases not matched to a gene: 12. CDR3 loop: CASSLDRATGDNEQFF. CDR3 DNA: TGTGCCAGTAGCCTGGACAGGGCGACTGGGGACAATGAGCAGTTCTTC.

The chain has TRBV14 and TRBJ2-5, with a possible D match to TRBD2 (7 bases). Trimming removed 1 base at V and 1 base at J, with 10 bases between. CDR1 SGHDN and CDR2 FVKESK come from the germline V gene. This CDR3 is 15 amino acids long. Here the CDR3 reads CASSQVGGAQETQYF. The DNA for the CDR3 is TGTGCCAGCAGCCAAGTGGGGGGGGCCCAAGAGACCCAGTACTTC.

In its sample, this clone ranks as medium-sized. The chain couples TRBV7-9 to TRBJ2-7, with D maybe TRBD1 (5 bases). The germline V gene has CDR1 SEHNR and CDR2 FQNEAQ (reference sequence). CDR3 length: 13 amino acids. V was cut by 3 bases and J by 1 base, with 7 bases left in between. The CDR3 nucleotides are TGTGCCAGCAGCTTGGACAAATCCTACGAGCAGTACTTC. Its translation is CASSLDKSYEQYF.

This chain uses TRBV6-1 with TRBJ2-7; 10 bases are shared with TRBD1. V lost 3 bases, J lost 4 bases, and 6 bases stayed unmatched. Germline assignment: CDR1 MNHNS and CDR2 SASEGT. The CDR3 extends over 15 amino acids. The CDR3: CASSDPTGGSYEQYF. The CDR3 DNA reads as TGTGCCAGCAGTGACCCGACAGGGGGCTCTTACGAGCAGTACTTC.

By sample fraction, this clone is hyperexpanded (1% or more). This chain's CDR3 is CASSVGTPYEQYF. CDR3 in DNA: TGTGCCAGCAGCGTAGGGACACCCTACGAGCAGTACTTC. The rearrangement uses TRBV9 and TRBJ2-7; TRBD1 is a possible D gene (5 bases). Germline V gene data show CDR1 as SGDLS and CDR2 as YYNGEE. This CDR3 is 13 amino acids long. The ends were cut back, 0 bases at V and 2 bases at J, with 6 bases in the middle.

This clone is classed as hyperexpanded. The same CDR3 is also encoded by other DNA sequences in this sample. The rearrangement uses TRBV7-6 and TRBJ1-1, with D possibly being TRBD1 (6 bases). This CDR3 contains 15 residues. V lost 1 base to trimming and J lost 5 bases, with 14 bases between them. Germline lookup yields CDR1 SGHVS and CDR2 FNYEAQ. The CDR3 sequence is CASSLGGGRGTEAFF. CDR3 nucleotide sequence: TGTGCCAGCAGCTTAGGGGGGGGCAGGGGAACTGAAGCTTTCTTT.

This clone qualifies as large. The V and J genes are TRBV27 and TRBJ2-7; tentative D call: TRBD2 (6 bases). V was trimmed by 0 bases and J by 5 bases, leaving 11 bases between them. Germline CDR1 and CDR2: MNHEY and SMNVEV (reference sequence). The CDR3 has 14 amino acids. DNA of the CDR3: TGTGCCAGCAGTTTATCGGGGGGTCTCCACGAGCAGTACTTC. As protein: CASSLSGGLHEQYF.

This sequence joins TRBV5-6 and TRBJ1-2; D is possibly TRBD1 (5 bases). Germline CDR1 reads SGHDT; CDR2 reads YYEEEE. The length of the CDR3 is 14 residues. V was trimmed by 2 bases and J by 4 bases, leaving 12 bases between them. In nucleotides, the CDR3 is TGTGCCAGCAGCTTTGTTGGGGGGAGCTATGGCTACACCTTC. Its translation: CASSFVGGSYGYTF.

The chain couples TRBV4-2 to TRBJ2-7, with TRBD1 identical over 9 bases. Germline V gene sequence: CDR1 LGHNA, CDR2 YNFKEQ. With V trimmed by 6 bases and J by 2 bases, 5 bases remained unmatched. The CDR3 is 14 amino acids. The CDR3 region is CASSTGTGTYEQYF. In nucleotides, the CDR3 is TGTGCCAGCAGTACCGGGACAGGGACCTACGAGCAGTACTTC.

The chain couples TRBV7-3 to TRBJ2-1; tentative D call: TRBD2 (5 bases). Per the germline V gene, CDR1 is SGHTA and CDR2 is FQGTGA. This CDR3 is 14 amino acids long. V was trimmed by 5 bases and J by 5 bases, leaving 13 bases between them. The DNA for the CDR3 is TGTGCCAGCAGCATCGGCGGGCAGCACAATGAGCAGTTCTTC. This sequence encodes CASSIGGQHNEQFF.

This clone was observed a handful of times. The chain's CDR3 is CASSLFTEGTTNEKLFF. The CDR3 nucleotides are TGTGCCAGCAGTTTATTTACGGAGGGAACAACTAATGAAAAACTGTTTTTT. V usage is TRBV28 and J usage is TRBJ1-4; no definite D call. Between the trimmed V and J ends, which lost 1 base and 0 bases, there was a span of 12 bases. The V gene's germline CDR1 is MDHEN and CDR2 SYDVKM. CDR3 length: 17 residues.

This clone counts as hyperexpanded (1% or more). This chain links TRBV7-9 with TRBJ2-3; the D is unclear. This CDR3 has 14 amino acids. Germline CDR1 reads SEHNR; CDR2 reads FQNEAQ (reference sequence). V lost 2 bases and J lost 5, with 11 bases in between. This chain's CDR3 is CASSLLLSGDTQYF. CDR3 DNA sequence: TGTGCCAGCAGCTTATTGCTGTCCGGAGATACGCAGTATTTT.

This chain connects TRBV6-4 to TRBJ2-5, with D unclear. This CDR3 is built from 10 residues. The germline V gene has CDR1 MRHNA and CDR2 SNTAGT. V lost 11 bases to trimming and J lost 3 bases, with 7 bases between them. This CDR3 is CAPRKETQYF. The CDR3 DNA sequence: TGTGCCCCCCGTAAAGAGACCCAGTACTTC.

Within the sample, this clone is large (0.1 to 1%). V and J are TRBV4-1 and TRBJ1-5; D gene uncertain. CDR1 and CDR2 (germline): MGHRA, YSYEKL. Trimming left V 1 base short and J 6 bases short, with 7 bases between. The CDR3 totals 13 residues. The CDR3 reads CASSQASGQPQHF. The CDR3 DNA reads TGCGCCAGCAGCCAAGCTTCAGGTCAGCCCCAGCATTTT.

This clone is categorized as medium-sized. The chain links TRBV11-1 to TRBJ1-1; D call uncertain. The CDR3 length is 14 residues. Trimming took off 1 base at V and 1 base at J, with 7 bases between the two ends. Germline values: CDR1 SGHAT, CDR2 FQDESV (reference sequence). This CDR3 is CASSLGQWNTEAFF. The CDR3 nucleotides read TGTGCCAGCAGCTTAGGTCAGTGGAACACTGAAGCTTTCTTT.

This clone was seen a few times. The chain recombines TRBV7-6 with TRBJ2-7; D uncertain. The CDR3 is made up of 14 amino acids. Germline CDR1 is SGHVS and CDR2 is FNYEAQ. V gave up 2 bases and J gave up 1 base, with 9 bases separating them. CDR3 in DNA: TGTGCCAGCAGCTTAAAGATCCAGTCCTACGAGCAGTACTTC. It translates to CASSLKIQSYEQYF.

By proportion, this clone is large. The chain is built from TRBV11-2 and TRBJ2-1, with D perhaps matching TRBD2 (6 bases). The CDR3 has 12 residues. Germline CDR1 SGHAT, CDR2 FQNNGV. V lost 1 base and J lost 8, with 6 bases in between. The CDR3 region has the DNA TGTGCCAGCAGCTTAGGGGGGGATGAGCAGTTCTTC. It yields the protein CASSLGGDEQFF.

The chain recombines TRBV27 with TRBJ2-7; perhaps TRBD1 as D (5 bases). The V end lost 5 bases, the J end lost 3 bases, and 20 bases lay between the germline ends. Germline V gene sequence: CDR1 MNHEY, CDR2 SMNVEV (reference sequence). The CDR3 length is 16 residues. CDR3 sequence reads: CASSPRWGLRVYEQYF. CDR3 coding DNA: TGTGCCAGCAGTCCCCGTTGGGGCCTAAGGGTCTACGAGCAGTACTTC.

Judged by abundance, this clone is large. CDR3 sequence (DNA): TGTGCCAGCGGGCCGTACAATGAGCAGTTCTTC. Translating gives CASGPYNEQFF. The chain recombines TRBV7-2 with TRBJ2-1; D not certain. The germline V gene has CDR1 SGHTA and CDR2 FQGNSA. Trimming pared 8 bases from V and 4 bases from J, leaving 6 bases between. The CDR3 extends over 11 amino acids.

This clone has only a few counts. The gene calls are TRBV6-1 and TRBJ2-7; tentatively, D is TRBD1 (6 bases). Looked up from germline, CDR1 is MNHNS and CDR2 is SASEGT. This CDR3 region has 15 residues. Trimming stripped 7 bases from V and 6 bases from J, with 22 bases between. The CDR3 DNA reads TGTGCCAGCATTCCGGCCGGCAGGGGTGCCTTCGAGCAGTACTTC. It is translated as CASIPAGRGAFEQYF.

This clone is termed large (0.1 to 1%). The chain recombines TRBV7-9 with TRBJ2-2, with D uncertain. This CDR3 spans 15 amino acids. Trimming left V 5 bases short and J 0 bases short, with 10 bases between. In germline, CDR1 is SEHNR, CDR2 FQNEAQ (reference sequence). The CDR3 coding sequence is TGTGCCAGCAGCGACCAAGCGTCGAACACCGGGGAGCTGTTTTTT. Residues: CASSDQASNTGELFF.